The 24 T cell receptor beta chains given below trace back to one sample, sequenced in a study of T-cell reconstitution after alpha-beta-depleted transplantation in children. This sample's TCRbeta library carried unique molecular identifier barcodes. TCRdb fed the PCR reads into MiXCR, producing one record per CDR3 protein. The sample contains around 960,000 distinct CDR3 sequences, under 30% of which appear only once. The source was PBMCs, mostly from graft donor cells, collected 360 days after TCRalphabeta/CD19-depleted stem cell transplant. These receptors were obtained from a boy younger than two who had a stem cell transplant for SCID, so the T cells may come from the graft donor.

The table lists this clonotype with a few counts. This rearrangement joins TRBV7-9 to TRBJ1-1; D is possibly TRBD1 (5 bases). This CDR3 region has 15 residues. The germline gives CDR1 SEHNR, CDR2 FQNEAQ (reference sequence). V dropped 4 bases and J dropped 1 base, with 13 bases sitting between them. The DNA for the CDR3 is TGTGCCAGCAGCTCTTCGCCGGGGGAGAACACTGAAGCTTTCTTT. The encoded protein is CASSSSPGENTEAFF.

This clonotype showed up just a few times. CDR3 DNA sequence: TGCGCCAGCAGCCAAGGGCCGGCAGATAGCAATCAGCCCCAGCATTTT. Translated, it gives CASSQGPADSNQPQHF. The chain links TRBV4-1 to TRBJ1-5; D ambiguous. With 1 base removed from V and 0 bases from J, the gap between germline ends came to 10 bases. CDR1 is MGHRA, CDR2 YSYEKL, per germline. CDR3 length: 16 amino acids.

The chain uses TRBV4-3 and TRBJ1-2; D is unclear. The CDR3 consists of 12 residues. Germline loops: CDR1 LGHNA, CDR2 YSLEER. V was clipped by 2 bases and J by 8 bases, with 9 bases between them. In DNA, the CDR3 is TGCGCCAGCAGCCAATCTTACGGCGGCTACACCTTC. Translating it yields CASSQSYGGYTF.

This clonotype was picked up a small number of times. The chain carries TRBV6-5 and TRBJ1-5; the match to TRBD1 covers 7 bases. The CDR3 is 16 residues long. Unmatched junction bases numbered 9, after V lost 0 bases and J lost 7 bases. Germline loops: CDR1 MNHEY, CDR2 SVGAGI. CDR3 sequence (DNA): TGTGCCAGCAGTTACTCGGGAACAGGGGCGAGGCAGCCCCAGCATTTT. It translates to CASSYSGTGARQPQHF.

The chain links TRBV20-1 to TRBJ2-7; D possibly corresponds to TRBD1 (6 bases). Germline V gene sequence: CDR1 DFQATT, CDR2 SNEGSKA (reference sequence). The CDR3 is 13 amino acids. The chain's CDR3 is CSLQGTPEYEQYF. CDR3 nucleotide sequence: TGCAGCTTACAGGGAACCCCAGAATACGAGCAGTACTTC.

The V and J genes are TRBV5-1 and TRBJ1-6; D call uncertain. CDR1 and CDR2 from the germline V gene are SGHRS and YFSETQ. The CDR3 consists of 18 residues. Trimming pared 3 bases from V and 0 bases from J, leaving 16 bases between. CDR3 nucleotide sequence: TGCGCCAGCAGCTATACGGTAATAGGGAGCTCCTATAATTCACCCCTCCACTTT. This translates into CASSYTVIGSSYNSPLHF. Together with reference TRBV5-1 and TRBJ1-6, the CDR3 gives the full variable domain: KAGVTQTPRYLIKTRGQQVTLSCSPISGHRSVSWYQQTPGQGLQFLFEYFSETQRNKGNFPGRFSGRQFSNSRSEMNVSTLELGDSALYLCASSYTVIGSSYNSPLHFGNGTRLTVT.

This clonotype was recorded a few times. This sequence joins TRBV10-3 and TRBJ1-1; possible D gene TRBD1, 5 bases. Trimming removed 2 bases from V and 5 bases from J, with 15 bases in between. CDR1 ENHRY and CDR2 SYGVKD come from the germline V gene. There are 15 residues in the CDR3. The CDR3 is CAISELLGTKTEAFF. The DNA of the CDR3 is TGTGCCATCAGTGAGCTCCTCGGGACTAAGACTGAAGCTTTCTTT.

In DNA, the CDR3 is TGCAGTGCTAGAGATCGAGATTATAGCTTAGGTCCTCTATCCCCAGATACGCAGTATTTT. Residues: CSARDRDYSLGPLSPDTQYF. V and J are TRBV20-1 and TRBJ2-3; D gene uncertain. Per the germline V gene, CDR1 is DFQATT and CDR2 is SNEGSKA (reference sequence). This CDR3 is 20 amino acids long. The V and J ends lost 0 bases and 4 bases respectively, with 29 bases between them.

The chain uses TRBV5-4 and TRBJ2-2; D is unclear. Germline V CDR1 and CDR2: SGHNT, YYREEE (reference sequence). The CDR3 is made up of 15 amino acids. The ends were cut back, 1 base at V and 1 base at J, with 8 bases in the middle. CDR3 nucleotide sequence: TGTGCCAGCAGCTTGAATACCTTGAACACCGGGGAGCTGTTTTTT. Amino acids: CASSLNTLNTGELFF.

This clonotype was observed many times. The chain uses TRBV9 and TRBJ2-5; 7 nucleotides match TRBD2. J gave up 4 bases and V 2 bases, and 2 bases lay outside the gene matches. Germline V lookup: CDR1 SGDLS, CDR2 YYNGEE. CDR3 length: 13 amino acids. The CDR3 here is CASSVGGVETQYF. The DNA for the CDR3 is TGTGCCAGCAGCGTTGGGGGGGTAGAGACCCAGTACTTC.

The CDR3 loop reads CASSLFPGNTIYF. CDR3 nucleotide sequence: TGTGCCAGCAGTTTATTTCCCGGAAACACCATATATTTT. The J gene is TRBJ1-3, the V gene TRBV28; D remains ambiguous. CDR1 is MDHEN and CDR2 is SYDVKM in the germline V gene. The V gene lost 1 base and the J gene lost 4 bases, with 5 bases spanning the gap. The CDR3 is 13 amino acids.

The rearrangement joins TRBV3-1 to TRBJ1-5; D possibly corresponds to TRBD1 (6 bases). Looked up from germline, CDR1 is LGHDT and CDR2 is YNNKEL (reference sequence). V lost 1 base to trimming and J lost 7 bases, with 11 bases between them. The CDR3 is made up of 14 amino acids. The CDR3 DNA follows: TGTGCCAGCAGCCAAGGACCGGGGGCCCAGCCCCAGCATTTT. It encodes CASSQGPGAQPQHF.

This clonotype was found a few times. In DNA, the CDR3 is TGTGCCAGCAGCCCCGTGAGCAGGGGGGTGCATGGCTACACCTTC. This encodes CASSPVSRGVHGYTF. The chain joins TRBV6-1 to TRBJ1-2; 7 nucleotides align to TRBD1. CDR3 length equals 15 residues. The germline V gene has CDR1 MNHNS and CDR2 SASEGT. V shed 6 bases and J 6 bases; nucleotides not matched to a gene: 13.

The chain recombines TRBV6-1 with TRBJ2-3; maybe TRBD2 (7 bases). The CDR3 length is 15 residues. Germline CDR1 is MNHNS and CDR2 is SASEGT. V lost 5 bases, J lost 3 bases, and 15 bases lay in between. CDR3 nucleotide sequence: TGTGCCAGCAGTAGGGGGGGCAGTGGGACAGATACGCAGTATTTT. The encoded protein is CASSRGGSGTDTQYF.

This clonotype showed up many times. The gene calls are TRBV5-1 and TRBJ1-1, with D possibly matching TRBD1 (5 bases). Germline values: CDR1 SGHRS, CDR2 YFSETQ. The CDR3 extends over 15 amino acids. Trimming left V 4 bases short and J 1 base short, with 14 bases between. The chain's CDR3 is CASSVKQVSNTEAFF. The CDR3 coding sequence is TGCGCCAGCAGCGTGAAACAGGTTTCGAACACTGAAGCTTTCTTT.

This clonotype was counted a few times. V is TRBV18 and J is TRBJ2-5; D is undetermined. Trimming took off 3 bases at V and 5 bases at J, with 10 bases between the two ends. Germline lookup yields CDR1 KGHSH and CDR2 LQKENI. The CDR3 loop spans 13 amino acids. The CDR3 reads CASSPNLRETQYF. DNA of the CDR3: TGTGCCAGCTCACCGAACTTACGGGAGACCCAGTACTTC. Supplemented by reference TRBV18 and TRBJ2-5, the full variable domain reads NAGVMQNPRHLVRRRGQEARLRCSPMKGHSHVYWYRQLPEEGLKFMVYLQKENIIDESGMPKERFSAEFPKEGPSILRIQQVVRGDSAAYFCASSPNLRETQYFGPGTRLLVL.

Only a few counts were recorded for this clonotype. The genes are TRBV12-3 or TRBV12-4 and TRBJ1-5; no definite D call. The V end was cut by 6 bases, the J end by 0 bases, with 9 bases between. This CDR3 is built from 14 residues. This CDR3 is CASRLKYSNQPQHF. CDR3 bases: TGTGCCAGCAGGCTAAAGTATAGCAATCAGCCCCAGCATTTT.

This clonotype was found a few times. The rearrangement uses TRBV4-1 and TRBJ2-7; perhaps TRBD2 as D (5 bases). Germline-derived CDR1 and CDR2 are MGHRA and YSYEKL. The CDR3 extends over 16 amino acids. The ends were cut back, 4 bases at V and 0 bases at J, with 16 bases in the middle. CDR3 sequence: CASSRLSEGVSYEQYF. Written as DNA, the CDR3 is TGCGCCAGCAGCCGACTATCAGAGGGCGTCTCCTACGAGCAGTACTTC.

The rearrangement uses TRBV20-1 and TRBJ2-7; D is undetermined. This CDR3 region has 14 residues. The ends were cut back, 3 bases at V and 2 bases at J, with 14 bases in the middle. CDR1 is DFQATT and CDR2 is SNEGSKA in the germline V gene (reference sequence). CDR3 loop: CSARRPVTPYEQYF. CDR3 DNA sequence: TGCAGTGCTAGGCGGCCAGTTACCCCCTACGAGCAGTACTTC.

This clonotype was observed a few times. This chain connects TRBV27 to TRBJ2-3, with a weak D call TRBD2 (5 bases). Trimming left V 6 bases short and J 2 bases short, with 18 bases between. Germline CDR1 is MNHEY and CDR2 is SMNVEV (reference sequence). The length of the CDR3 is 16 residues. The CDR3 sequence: CASRKVGRALTDTQYF. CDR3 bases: TGTGCCAGCAGAAAGGTCGGGCGGGCCCTCACAGATACGCAGTATTTT.

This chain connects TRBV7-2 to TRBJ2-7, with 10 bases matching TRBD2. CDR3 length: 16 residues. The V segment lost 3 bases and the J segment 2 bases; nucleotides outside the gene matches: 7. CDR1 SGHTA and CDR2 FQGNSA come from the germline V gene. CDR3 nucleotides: TGTGCCAGCAGCTTTCGAGGCGGGACTAGCGCCTACGAGCAGTACTTC. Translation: CASSFRGGTSAYEQYF.

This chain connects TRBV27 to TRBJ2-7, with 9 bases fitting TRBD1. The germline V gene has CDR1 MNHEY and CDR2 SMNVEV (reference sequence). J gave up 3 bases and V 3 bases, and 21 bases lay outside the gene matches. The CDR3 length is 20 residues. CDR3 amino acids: CASSLHRGQGRLVRYYEQYF. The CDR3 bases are TGTGCCAGCAGTTTGCATCGCGGACAGGGGCGTCTTGTCCGCTACTACGAGCAGTACTTC.

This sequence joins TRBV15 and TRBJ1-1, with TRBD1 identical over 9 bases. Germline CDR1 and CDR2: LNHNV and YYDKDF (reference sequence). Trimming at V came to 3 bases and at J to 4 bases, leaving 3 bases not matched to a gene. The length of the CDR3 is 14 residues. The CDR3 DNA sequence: TGTGCCACCAGCAGCGGACAGGGGACCACTGAAGCTTTCTTT. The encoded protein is CATSSGQGTTEAFF. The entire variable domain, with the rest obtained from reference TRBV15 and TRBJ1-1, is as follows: DAMVIQNPRYQVTQFGKPVTLSCSQTLNHNVMYWYQQKSSQAPKLLFHYYDKDFNNEADTPDNFQSRRPNTSFCFLDIRSPGLGDTAMYLCATSSGQGTTEAFFGQGTRLTVV.

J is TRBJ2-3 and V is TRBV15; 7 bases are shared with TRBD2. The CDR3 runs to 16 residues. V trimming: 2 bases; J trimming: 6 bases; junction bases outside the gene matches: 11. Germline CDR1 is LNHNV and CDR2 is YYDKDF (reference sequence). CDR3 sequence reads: CATSRIRGGLKDTQYF. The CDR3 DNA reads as TGTGCCACCAGCAGAATCCGGGGAGGGCTTAAGGATACGCAGTATTTT.